This TCR beta chain originates from a study of cytomegalovirus exposure and HLA in healthy donors. Looked up from germline, CDR1 is SGHNT and CDR2 is YYREEE (reference sequence). The CDR3 consists of 14 residues. The V gene lost 4 bases and the J gene lost 5 bases, with 15 bases spanning the gap. Primers for the PCR totalled 60 Vbeta and 13 Jbeta. Here immunoSEQ multiplex PCR was the method, and the copy in TCRdb shows in-frame clones only, minus some. The sample holds 110,000 or so clones, around 74% seen once. The sample comprised PBMCs. The sequence came from a middle-aged man in good health and CMV-seronegative. V and J are TRBV5-4 and TRBJ1-1, with D possibly matching TRBD1 (5 bases). The CDR3 region is CASSQIPGQTEAFF. In DNA, the CDR3 is TGTGCCAGCAGCCAAATACCCGGACAAACTGAAGCTTTCTTT.